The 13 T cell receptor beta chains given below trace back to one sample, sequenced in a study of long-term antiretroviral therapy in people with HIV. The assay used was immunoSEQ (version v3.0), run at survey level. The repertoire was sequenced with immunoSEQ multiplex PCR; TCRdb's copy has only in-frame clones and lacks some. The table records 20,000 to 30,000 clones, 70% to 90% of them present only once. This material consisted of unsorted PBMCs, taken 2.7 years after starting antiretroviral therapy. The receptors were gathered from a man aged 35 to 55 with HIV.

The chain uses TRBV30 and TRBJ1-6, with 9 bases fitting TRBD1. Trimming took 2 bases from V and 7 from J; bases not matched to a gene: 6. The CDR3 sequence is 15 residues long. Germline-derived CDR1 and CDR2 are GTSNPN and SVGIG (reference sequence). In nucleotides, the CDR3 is TGTGCCTGGAGTTTCCGGGACAGGGCCAATTCACCCCTCCACTTT. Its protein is CAWSFRDRANSPLHF.

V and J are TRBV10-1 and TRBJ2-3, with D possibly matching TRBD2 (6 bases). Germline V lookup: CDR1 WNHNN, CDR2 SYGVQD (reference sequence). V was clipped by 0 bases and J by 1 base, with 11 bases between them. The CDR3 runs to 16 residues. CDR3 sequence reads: CASSESNGGGTDTQYF. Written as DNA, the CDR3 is TGCGCCAGCAGTGAGTCGAATGGAGGGGGCACAGATACGCAGTATTTT.

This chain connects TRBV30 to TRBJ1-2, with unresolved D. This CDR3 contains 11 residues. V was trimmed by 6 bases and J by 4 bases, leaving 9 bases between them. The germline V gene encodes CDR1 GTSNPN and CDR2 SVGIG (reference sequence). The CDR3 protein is CACQAIYGYTF. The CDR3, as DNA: TGTGCCTGCCAGGCTATCTATGGCTACACCTTC.

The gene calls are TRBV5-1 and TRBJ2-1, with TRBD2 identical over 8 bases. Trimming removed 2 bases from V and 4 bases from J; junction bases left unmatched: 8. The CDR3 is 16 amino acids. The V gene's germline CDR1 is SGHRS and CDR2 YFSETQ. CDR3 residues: CASSFGERGRYNEQFF. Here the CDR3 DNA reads TGCGCCAGCAGCTTCGGGGAGCGGGGGAGGTACAATGAGCAGTTCTTC.

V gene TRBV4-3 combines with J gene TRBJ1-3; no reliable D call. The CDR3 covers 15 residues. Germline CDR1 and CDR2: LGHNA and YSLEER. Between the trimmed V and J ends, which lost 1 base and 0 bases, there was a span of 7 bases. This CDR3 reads CASSQGSSSGNTIYF. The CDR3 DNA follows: TGCGCCAGCAGCCAAGGCAGCTCCTCTGGAAACACCATATATTTT.

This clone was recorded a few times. CDR3 DNA sequence: TGCGCCAGCAGCCCACGTCAGGGTAGCAATCAGCCCCAGCATTTT. Translation: CASSPRQGSNQPQHF. The genes are TRBV4-3 and TRBJ1-5; a weak D match, TRBD1 (5 bases). The germline CDR1 and CDR2 sequences are LGHNA and YSLEER. This CDR3 is 15 amino acids long. The V gene lost 4 bases and the J gene lost 0 bases, with 10 bases spanning the gap.

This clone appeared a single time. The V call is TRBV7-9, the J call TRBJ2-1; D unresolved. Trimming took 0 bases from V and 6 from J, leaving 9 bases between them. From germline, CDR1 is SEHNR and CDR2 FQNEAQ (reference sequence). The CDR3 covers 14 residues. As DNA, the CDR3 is TGTGCCAGCAGCTTAGCCCCCCTGGGCAATGAGCAGTTCTTC. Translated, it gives CASSLAPLGNEQFF. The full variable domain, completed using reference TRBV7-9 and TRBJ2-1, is DTGVSQNPRHKITKRGQNVTFRCDPISEHNRLYWYRQTLGQGPEFLTYFQNEAQLEKSRLLSDRFSAERPKGSFSTLEIQRTEQGDSAMYLCASSLAPLGNEQFFGPGTRLTVL.

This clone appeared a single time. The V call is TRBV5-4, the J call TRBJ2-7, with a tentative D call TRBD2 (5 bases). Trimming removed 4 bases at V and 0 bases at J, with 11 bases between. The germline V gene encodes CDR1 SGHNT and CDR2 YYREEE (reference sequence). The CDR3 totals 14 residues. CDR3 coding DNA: TGTGCCAGCAGCCCGGGAATAGGCTCCTACGAGCAGTACTTC. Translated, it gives CASSPGIGSYEQYF.

The CDR3 sequence: CASSSGQGNYNEKLFF. CDR3 coding DNA: TGTGCCAGCAGTTCAGGACAAGGGAATTATAATGAAAAACTGTTTTTT. The rearrangement joins TRBV6-5 to TRBJ1-4; the D gene is possibly TRBD1 (5 bases). The CDR3 contains 16 residues. The germline V gene encodes CDR1 MNHEY and CDR2 SVGAGI. Trimming removed 4 bases from V and 4 bases from J, with 16 bases in between.

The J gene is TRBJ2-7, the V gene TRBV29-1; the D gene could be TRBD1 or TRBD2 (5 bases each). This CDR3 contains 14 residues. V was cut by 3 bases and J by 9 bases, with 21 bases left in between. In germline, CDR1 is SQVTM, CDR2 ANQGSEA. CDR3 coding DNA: TGCAGCGTTGAGAGGACCGGGGCGGTAGTTGGGCAGTACTTC. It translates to CSVERTGAVVGQYF.

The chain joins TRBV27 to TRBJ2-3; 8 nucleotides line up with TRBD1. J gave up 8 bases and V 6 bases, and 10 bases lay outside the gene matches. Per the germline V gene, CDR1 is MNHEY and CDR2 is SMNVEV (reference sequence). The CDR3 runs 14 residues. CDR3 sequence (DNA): TGTGCCAGCAGAGCAGGGGGCTTGTTGTTTACGCAGTATTTT. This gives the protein CASRAGGLLFTQYF.

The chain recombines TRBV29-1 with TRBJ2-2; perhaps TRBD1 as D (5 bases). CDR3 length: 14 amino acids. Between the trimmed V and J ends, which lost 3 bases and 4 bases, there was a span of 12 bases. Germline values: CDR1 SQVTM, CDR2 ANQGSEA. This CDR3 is CSVDQGSVTGELFF. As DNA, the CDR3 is TGCAGCGTTGATCAGGGTTCGGTCACCGGGGAGCTGTTTTTT.

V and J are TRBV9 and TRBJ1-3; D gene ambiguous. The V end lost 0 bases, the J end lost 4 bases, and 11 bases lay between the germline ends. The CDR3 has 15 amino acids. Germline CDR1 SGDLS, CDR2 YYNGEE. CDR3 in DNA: TGTGCCAGCAGCGTAGGAGAGGCCGGGGGAAACACCATATATTTT. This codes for CASSVGEAGGNTIYF.